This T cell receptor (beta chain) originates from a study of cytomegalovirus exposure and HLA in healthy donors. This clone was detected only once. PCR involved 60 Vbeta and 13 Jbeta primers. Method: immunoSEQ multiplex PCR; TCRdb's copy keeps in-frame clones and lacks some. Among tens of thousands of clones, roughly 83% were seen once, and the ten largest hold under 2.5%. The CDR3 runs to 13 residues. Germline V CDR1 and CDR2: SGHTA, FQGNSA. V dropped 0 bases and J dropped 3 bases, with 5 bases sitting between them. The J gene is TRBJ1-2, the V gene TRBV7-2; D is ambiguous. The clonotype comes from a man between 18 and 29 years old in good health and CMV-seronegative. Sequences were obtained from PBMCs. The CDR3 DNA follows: TGTGCCAGCAGCTTAGCACAGTACTATGGCTACACCTTC. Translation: CASSLAQYYGYTF.